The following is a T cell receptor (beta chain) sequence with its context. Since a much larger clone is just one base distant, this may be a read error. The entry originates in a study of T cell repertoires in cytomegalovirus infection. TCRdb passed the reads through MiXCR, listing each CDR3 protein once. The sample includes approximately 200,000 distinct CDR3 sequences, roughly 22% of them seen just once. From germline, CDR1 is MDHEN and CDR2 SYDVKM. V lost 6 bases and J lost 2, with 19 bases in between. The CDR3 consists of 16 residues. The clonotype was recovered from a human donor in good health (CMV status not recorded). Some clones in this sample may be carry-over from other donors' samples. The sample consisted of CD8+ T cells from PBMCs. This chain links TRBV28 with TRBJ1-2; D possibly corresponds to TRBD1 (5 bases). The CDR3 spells CASRHREGKPNYGYTF. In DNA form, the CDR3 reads TGTGCCAGCAGACATCGGGAGGGGAAGCCGAACTATGGCTACACCTTC.